These T cell receptor beta chains were read from a single sample in a study of blood T cell repertoires in COVID-19. The method was immunoSEQ multiplex PCR; TCRdb's version includes in-frame clones alone and lacks a portion of them. In the table there are some 100,000 clones, around four fifths of which are singletons. The sample comprised peripheral blood. These receptors were collected from a man aged 45-65 years with active or convalescent COVID-19. CDR3s include the opening cysteine and the closing phenylalanine or tryptophan. Each record gives: clone size, D gene, J gene, V gene, CDR3 DNA, CDR3 protein. D genes are given only for firm matches. Size is stated for part of the rows, as once, few or many counts, or as a class when the clone is expanded.

few TRBD1 TRBJ1-2 TRBV9 TGTGCCAGCAGCTACGACAGGGGGCGAGACTATGGCTACACCTTC CASSYDRGRDYGYTF
NA TRBD1 TRBJ1-2 TRBV6-5 TGTGCCAGCAGAGGCGACAGGGTGTATGGCTACACCTTC CASRGDRVYGYTF
NA TRBD2 TRBJ2-1 TRBV3-1/TRBV3-2 TGTGCCAGCAGCCAACCGAGTAGCGGGGGTCTGGAGCAGTTCTTC CASSQPSSGGLEQFF
NA TRBD2 TRBJ2-7 TRBV4-1 TGCGCCAGCAGCCAAGATCCGGGGGGGGGTCCCTACGAGCAGTACTTC CASSQDPGGGPYEQYF
NA NA TRBJ1-5 TRBV21-1 TGTGCCAGCAGGGACAGGGGCAGTCAGCCCCAGCATTTT CASRDRGSQPQHF
NA NA TRBJ1-4 TRBV3-1/TRBV3-2 TGTGCCAGCAGCCAAGCGGGGGGGGATCCGGGAGGTAATGAAAAACTGTTTTTT CASSQAGGDPGGNEKLFF
NA NA TRBJ2-1 TRBV7-6 TGTGCCAGCAGCTTAGGCAGGGTTGGTAATGAGCAGTTCTTC CASSLGRVGNEQFF
NA NA TRBJ2-3 TRBV12-3/TRBV12-4 TGTGCCAGCAGTTTATCGGCAGATACGCAGTATTTT CASSLSADTQYF
NA NA TRBJ1-1 TRBV3-1/TRBV3-2 TGTGCCAGCAGAAAAACGCAGAGGGGGTTTTACACTGAAGCTTTCTTT CASRKTQRGFYTEAFF
NA TRBD1 TRBJ1-5 TRBV3-1/TRBV3-2 TGTGCCAGCAGCCAAGGGACAGGGGTCCAGCCCCAGCATTTT CASSQGTGVQPQHF
once TRBD1 TRBJ1-4 TRBV9 TGTGCCAGCAGCGGAGGACAGGGCTTCACAACTAATGAAAAACTGTTTTTT CASSGGQGFTTNEKLFF
NA NA TRBJ2-7 TRBV4-2 TGTGCCAGCAGCCAAGCCCCCTTCCACGAGCAGTACTTC CASSQAPFHEQYF
NA NA TRBJ2-5 TRBV7-2 TGTGCCAGCAGAGGGGGAGGGTGGTTCGAGACCCAGTACTTC CASRGGGWFETQYF
NA TRBD1 TRBJ1-6 TRBV2 TGTGCCAGCAGCGATCGACAGGGGGATTCACCCCTCCACTTT CASSDRQGDSPLHF
NA NA TRBJ1-1 TRBV24-1 TGTGCCACCAGTGAGGGCGGACAAACTGAAGCTTTCTTT CATSEGGQTEAFF
NA NA TRBJ2-1 TRBV5-8 TGTGCCAGCAGCGGCCTGCCTTTCCCAGGGGGGAATGAGCAGTTCTTC CASSGLPFPGGNEQFF
NA TRBD2 TRBJ2-1 TRBV18 TGTGCCAGCTCACCACCGGGACTAGCGGGAGGGTCGTACAATGAGCAGTTCTTC CASSPPGLAGGSYNEQFF
NA TRBD1 TRBJ1-1 TRBV5-1 TGCGCCAGCAGCTTACAATCAGGGGGTACTGAAGCTTTCTTT CASSLQSGGTEAFF
NA TRBD1 TRBJ2-5 TRBV7-9 TGTGCCAGCGGAACCGGGACAGGGTACCAAGAGACCCAGTACTTC CASGTGTGYQETQYF
NA NA TRBJ1-6 TRBV11-2 TGTGCCAGCAGCGAGGCGCTCGGGGTTGGGTATAATTCACCCCTCCACTTT CASSEALGVGYNSPLHF
NA NA TRBJ2-2 TRBV10-1 TGCGCCAGCTCTCCAGAGGGGAACACCGGGGAGCTGTTTTTT CASSPEGNTGELFF
once NA TRBJ2-6 TRBV27 TGTGCCAGCAGTCGGGACTTTGGGGCCAACGTCCTGACTTTC CASSRDFGANVLTF
NA TRBD2 TRBJ2-3 TRBV12-3/TRBV12-4 TGTGCCAGCAGTGAACTAGCGGGAGGATGCGATTTT CASSELAGGCDF
NA TRBD2 TRBJ2-1 TRBV5-4 TGTGCCAGCAGCGAAACACTAGCGGGTCCTTTCGATGAGCAGTTCTTC CASSETLAGPFDEQFF
NA NA TRBJ1-4 TRBV30 TGTGCCTGGAGTGGCCGGGGAACTAATGAAAAACTGTTTTTT CAWSGRGTNEKLFF
NA NA TRBJ2-1 TRBV11-3 TGTGCCAGCAGCTTAGATAGGAGACTTATAGACAATGAGCAGTTCTTC CASSLDRRLIDNEQFF
NA NA TRBJ2-3 TRBV7-3 TGTGCCAGCAGCCAGGGACTCAACACAGATACGCAGTATTTT CASSQGLNTDTQYF